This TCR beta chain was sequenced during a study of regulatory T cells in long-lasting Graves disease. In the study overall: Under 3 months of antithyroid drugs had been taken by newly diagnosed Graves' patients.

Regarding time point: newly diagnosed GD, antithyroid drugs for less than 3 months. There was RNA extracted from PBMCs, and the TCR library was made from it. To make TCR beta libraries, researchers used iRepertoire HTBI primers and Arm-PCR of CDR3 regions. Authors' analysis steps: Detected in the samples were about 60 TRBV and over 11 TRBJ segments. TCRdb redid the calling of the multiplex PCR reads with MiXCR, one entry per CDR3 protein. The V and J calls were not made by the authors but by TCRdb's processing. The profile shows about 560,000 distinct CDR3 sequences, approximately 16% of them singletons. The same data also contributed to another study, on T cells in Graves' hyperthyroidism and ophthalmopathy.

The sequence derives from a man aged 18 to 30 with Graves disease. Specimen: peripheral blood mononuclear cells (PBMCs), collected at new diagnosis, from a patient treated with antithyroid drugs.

DNA of the CDR3: TGTGCCAGCAAATCGACAGGGACCTGGGAGCAGTACTTC. This encodes CASKSTGTWEQYF. The chain recombines TRBV14 with TRBJ2-7; TRBD1 matches at 7 bases. The length of the CDR3 is 13 residues. The germline gives CDR1 SGHDN, CDR2 FVKESK. V lost 7 bases to trimming and J lost 7 bases; unmatched junction nucleotides: 10.